These T cell receptor beta chains were read from a single sample in a study of cytomegalovirus exposure and HLA in healthy donors. The table came from immunoSEQ multiplex PCR; TCRdb's copy has only in-frame clones and leaves some out. This table has 80,000 to 95,000 clones, 63% appearing once. The sequenced sample was PBMCs. Receptor source: a woman aged 25-40 years in good health and CMV-seronegative. Each CDR3 is given without its conserved first and last residue. Each record gives: V gene, J gene, CDR3 length, CDR3 protein.

v_call: TRBV7-9
j_call: TRBJ2-7
cdr3_length: 16
cdr3_aa: ASSFGDRKGPNSYEQY

v_call: TRBV28
j_call: TRBJ2-5
cdr3_length: 9
cdr3_aa: ASTTAETQY

v_call: TRBV6-5
j_call: TRBJ2-1
cdr3_length: 12
cdr3_aa: ASSLARAYNEQF

v_call: TRBV27
j_call: TRBJ2-3
cdr3_length: 11
cdr3_aa: ASSLLTGGTQY

v_call: TRBV7-6
j_call: TRBJ1-1
cdr3_length: 16
cdr3_aa: ASSLVRQGAVSAAEAF

v_call: TRBV2
j_call: TRBJ1-5
cdr3_length: 15
cdr3_aa: ASSDPGGSYSNQPQH

v_call: TRBV2
j_call: TRBJ2-5
cdr3_length: 9
cdr3_aa: ASKLTETQY

v_call: TRBV27
j_call: TRBJ1-1
cdr3_length: 12
cdr3_aa: ASSLSDRVTEAF

v_call: TRBV5-1
j_call: TRBJ2-3
cdr3_length: 15
cdr3_aa: ASSLRRPTGTVNTQY

v_call: TRBV6-1
j_call: TRBJ1-1
cdr3_length: 9
cdr3_aa: ASSAGGEAF

v_call: TRBV6-6
j_call: TRBJ1-4
cdr3_length: 12
cdr3_aa: ASSDRGRETKLF

v_call: TRBV5-8
j_call: TRBJ1-2
cdr3_length: 13
cdr3_aa: ASSFPGQHIYGYT

v_call: TRBV7-8
j_call: TRBJ2-7
cdr3_length: 13
cdr3_aa: ASSPKGRGFSEQY

v_call: TRBV7-3
j_call: TRBJ2-4
cdr3_length: 16
cdr3_aa: ASSLTWPGHPFQNIQY

v_call: TRBV7-7
j_call: TRBJ2-5
cdr3_length: 13
cdr3_aa: ASSLGTGHQETQY

v_call: TRBV7-6
j_call: TRBJ1-2
cdr3_length: 14
cdr3_aa: ASSSPGSFLNYGYT

v_call: TRBV6-5
j_call: TRBJ2-3
cdr3_length: 14
cdr3_aa: ASSLNSGRVTDTQY